This T cell receptor beta chain was profiled in a study of Ad26.COV2.S vaccination and SARS-CoV-2 variants. Study-wide findings and caveats: It was reported that spike-specific CD8+ and CD4+ T cell responses were substantially broad after vaccination.

Treatment given: roughly 18 received Ad26.COV2.S at low or high dose, single or two shots; several received placebo; per-sample allocation not given. Material that was analyzed had been drawn on day 63 after the first vaccine or placebo injection. Germline V gene data show CDR1 as MDHEN and CDR2 as SYDVKM. With V trimmed by 5 bases and J by 2 bases, 3 bases remained unmatched. The CDR3 is 14 residues long. Comment on this clone: No antigen is known for it.

Using immunoSEQ multiplex PCR, the repertoire was profiled, and TCRdb retains in-frame clones only, with some absent. This sample has about 350,000 clones, with 80% to 90% found just once. The sample was peripheral blood, taken in a trial of Ad26.COV2.S vaccine versus placebo. This rearrangement joins TRBV28 to TRBJ1-2, with 9 positions matching TRBD1. The TCR sequence derives from a person aged 18-60 years who received the Ad26.COV2.S COVID-19 vaccine or a placebo. In DNA, the CDR3 is TGTGCCAGCAGTGGGGACAGGGAAAACTATGGCTACACCTTC. Encoded protein: CASSGDRENYGYTF.